This TCR beta chain appears in the sequencing data of a study of blood T cells in healthy people across ages. The CDR3 sequence is 19 residues long. The ends lost 0 bases at V and 7 bases at J; junction bases unmatched: 16. CDR1 is MNHEY and CDR2 is SVGAGI in the germline V gene. Primers used in a second PCR of about 7 to 12 cycles were a sample-barcoded 5' primer and a J-beta primer mix. TCRdb redid the calling of the 5' RACE reads with MiXCR, one entry per CDR3 protein. The sample lists approximately 1.5 million distinct CDR3 sequences, about 32% occurring once. This sequence originates from a woman in her thirties in good health. The specimen was blood. This rearrangement joins TRBV6-5 to TRBJ2-1; TRBD2 aligns across 9 bases. The CDR3: CASSYSNWAGGGRYNEQFF. The CDR3 coding sequence is TGTGCCAGCAGTTACTCGAATTGGGCGGGAGGGGGGAGATATAATGAGCAGTTCTTC.